The T cell receptor (beta chain) described here comes from a study of blood T cell repertoires in COVID-19. Study-level information: Both acute and convalescent COVID-19 samples were obtained from the United States, Italy and Spain. T cells, B-cell-depleted T cells, or PBMCs supplied cDNA or gDNA.

As handled by the study authors: It was from reference gene primer amplification that nucleated cell counts were estimated. TCRdb's table, derived via immunoSEQ multiplex PCR, lists solely in-frame clones and lacks some. V, J and clone size reflect that table, while D and trimming were determined from the DNA. The sample includes 120,000 to 150,000 clones, approximately 83% of them seen just once. The length of the CDR3 is 13 residues. CDR1 is MNHEY and CDR2 is SVGAGI in the germline V gene. V gave up 7 bases and J gave up 5 bases, with 14 bases separating them. Followed longitudinally, the Seattle patients had been enrolled during active infection.

Sequenced material: peripheral blood. This clonotype was sampled from a woman in her fifties or sixties with COVID-19, enrolled during active disease. The chain is built from TRBV6-5 and TRBJ2-5; tentatively, D is TRBD2 (5 bases). The CDR3 nucleotides read TGTGCCAGCACCCCCGGGGTCCCGGAGACCCAGTACTTC. Protein sequence: CASTPGVPETQYF.